A selection of T cell receptor beta chains follows, all from one sample in a study of shared clonotypes between healthy human individuals. Sequencing was performed with immunoSEQ multiplex PCR; in TCRdb, only in-frame clones are kept and a portion is missing. This sample has roughly 500,000 clones, with almost 80% found just once. The material sequenced was PBMCs. The receptors originated from a woman between 40 and 50 years old in good health. Some clones in this sample may be carry-over from other donors' samples. Each CDR3 is given with its conserved first and last residue. The D gene is left open where the match is weak. A clone size is listed for some rows: how often the clone was seen (once, few, many), or a class if it is expanded.

d_call: TRBD1
j_call: TRBJ1-2
v_call: TRBV19
clone_size: NA
cdr3_aa: CASSIAGGQGIYGYTF
cdr3_nt: TGTGCCAGTAGTATAGCCGGGGGACAGGGGATCTATGGCTACACCTTC

d_call: TRBD1
j_call: TRBJ2-5
v_call: TRBV15
clone_size: NA
cdr3_aa: CATSKATGGKETQYF
cdr3_nt: TGTGCCACATCGAAGGCCACAGGGGGCAAAGAGACCCAGTACTTC

d_call: NA
j_call: TRBJ1-2
v_call: TRBV28
clone_size: few
cdr3_aa: CASSLRGYGYTF
cdr3_nt: TGTGCCAGCAGTTTGCGGGGGTATGGCTACACCTTC

d_call: NA
j_call: TRBJ2-3
v_call: TRBV28
clone_size: NA
cdr3_aa: CASSSHVPDTQYF
cdr3_nt: TGTGCCAGCAGTTCCCACGTACCGGATACGCAGTATTTT

d_call: NA
j_call: TRBJ1-6
v_call: TRBV7-9
clone_size: NA
cdr3_aa: CASSLVGDNSPLHF
cdr3_nt: TGTGCCAGCAGCTTGGTGGGAGATAATTCACCCCTCCACTTT

d_call: NA
j_call: TRBJ1-1
v_call: TRBV6-1
clone_size: few
cdr3_aa: CASSVRQDGSEAFF
cdr3_nt: TGTGCCAGCAGTGTAAGACAGGACGGATCTGAAGCTTTCTTT

d_call: NA
j_call: TRBJ1-5
v_call: TRBV21-1
clone_size: NA
cdr3_aa: CASSRQKYSNQPQHF
cdr3_nt: TGTGCCAGCAGCAGACAGAAGTATAGCAATCAGCCCCAGCATTTT

d_call: NA
j_call: TRBJ2-5
v_call: TRBV5-1
clone_size: NA
cdr3_aa: CASSPTGLSGETQYF
cdr3_nt: TGCGCCAGCAGCCCAACGGGACTTTCCGGGGAGACCCAGTACTTC

d_call: TRBD2
j_call: TRBJ2-3
v_call: TRBV2
clone_size: NA
cdr3_aa: CASRRLAGGSDTQYF
cdr3_nt: TGTGCCAGCAGGAGACTAGCGGGAGGGTCAGATACGCAGTATTTT

d_call: NA
j_call: TRBJ1-2
v_call: TRBV30
clone_size: NA
cdr3_aa: CAWSVRTNYGYTF
cdr3_nt: TGTGCCTGGAGTGTCAGGACTAACTATGGCTACACCTTC

d_call: NA
j_call: TRBJ1-2
v_call: TRBV30
clone_size: many
cdr3_aa: CAWSVSPIGGYTF
cdr3_nt: TGTGCCTGGAGTGTGTCCCCCATCGGTGGCTACACCTTC

d_call: NA
j_call: TRBJ2-5
v_call: TRBV30
clone_size: NA
cdr3_aa: CAWGSGTGQYF
cdr3_nt: TGTGCCTGGGGGAGTGGTACAGGGCAGTACTTC

d_call: TRBD1
j_call: TRBJ2-7
v_call: TRBV5-5
clone_size: NA
cdr3_aa: CASSFGQGTYEQYF
cdr3_nt: TGTGCCAGCAGCTTCGGACAGGGGACCTACGAGCAGTACTTC

d_call: NA
j_call: TRBJ2-2
v_call: TRBV30
clone_size: few
cdr3_aa: CAWSKDRKGGELFF
cdr3_nt: TGTGCCTGGAGTAAAGACAGGAAGGGCGGGGAGCTGTTTTTT

d_call: NA
j_call: TRBJ1-4
v_call: TRBV5-6
clone_size: NA
cdr3_aa: CASSLSGLRNEKLFF
cdr3_nt: TGTGCCAGCAGCTTGAGCGGATTACGAAATGAAAAACTGTTTTTT

d_call: TRBD1
j_call: TRBJ2-5
v_call: TRBV6-1
clone_size: NA
cdr3_aa: CATTGAIWGETQYF
cdr3_nt: TGTGCCACCACAGGGGCTATTTGGGGGGAGACCCAGTACTTC

d_call: NA
j_call: TRBJ2-3
v_call: TRBV11-2
clone_size: NA
cdr3_aa: CASSPVGGTDTQYF
cdr3_nt: TGTGCCAGCAGCCCAGTTGGGGGGACAGATACGCAGTATTTT

d_call: NA
j_call: TRBJ2-7
v_call: TRBV28
clone_size: NA
cdr3_aa: CASSQDRTSYEQYF
cdr3_nt: TGTGCCAGCAGTCAAGACAGGACCTCCTACGAGCAGTACTTC

d_call: TRBD1
j_call: TRBJ2-3
v_call: TRBV11-2
clone_size: NA
cdr3_aa: CASSLARDRGLPDTQYF
cdr3_nt: TGTGCCAGCAGCTTAGCCCGAGACAGGGGCCTCCCGGATACGCAGTATTTT

d_call: NA
j_call: TRBJ2-7
v_call: TRBV7-2
clone_size: NA
cdr3_aa: CASSLDASSYEQYF
cdr3_nt: TGTGCCAGCAGCTTAGACGCCAGCTCCTACGAGCAGTACTTC

d_call: NA
j_call: TRBJ2-2
v_call: TRBV19
clone_size: once
cdr3_aa: CASGPLGRATGELFF
cdr3_nt: TGTGCCAGTGGGCCCCTGGGCAGGGCTACCGGGGAGCTGTTTTTT

d_call: NA
j_call: TRBJ2-1
v_call: TRBV6-1
clone_size: NA
cdr3_aa: CASSATGSYNEQFF
cdr3_nt: TGTGCCAGCAGTGCCACAGGGTCCTACAATGAGCAGTTCTTC

d_call: NA
j_call: TRBJ1-1
v_call: TRBV9
clone_size: NA
cdr3_aa: CASSVGWQANTEAFF
cdr3_nt: TGTGCCAGCAGCGTAGGGTGGCAGGCGAACACTGAAGCTTTCTTT

d_call: NA
j_call: TRBJ2-7
v_call: TRBV10-3
clone_size: few
cdr3_aa: CAISGVGVGEQYF
cdr3_nt: TGTGCCATCAGTGGTGTGGGAGTCGGCGAGCAGTACTTC

d_call: NA
j_call: TRBJ2-7
v_call: TRBV11-2
clone_size: NA
cdr3_aa: CASSISEFSYEQYF
cdr3_nt: TGTGCCAGCAGCATTAGCGAGTTCTCCTACGAGCAGTACTTC

d_call: TRBD1
j_call: TRBJ2-7
v_call: TRBV19
clone_size: NA
cdr3_aa: CASSSGQGASLVYF
cdr3_nt: TGTGCCAGTAGTTCAGGACAGGGGGCATCTCTGGTGTACTTC

d_call: NA
j_call: TRBJ2-1
v_call: TRBV9
clone_size: NA
cdr3_aa: CASSVARDPKNEQFF
cdr3_nt: TGTGCCAGCAGCGTAGCCCGGGACCCAAAGAATGAGCAGTTCTTC

d_call: TRBD1
j_call: TRBJ1-4
v_call: TRBV18
clone_size: NA
cdr3_aa: CASSPHPGGEEKLFF
cdr3_nt: TGTGCCAGCTCACCACACCCAGGGGGGGAGGAAAAACTGTTTTTT

d_call: NA
j_call: TRBJ1-2
v_call: TRBV18
clone_size: NA
cdr3_aa: CASSPQVMDTGLGYTF
cdr3_nt: TGTGCCAGCTCACCCCAAGTAATGGACACGGGGCTCGGCTACACCTTC

d_call: NA
j_call: TRBJ2-7
v_call: TRBV28
clone_size: NA
cdr3_aa: CASRRPGQTYEQYF
cdr3_nt: TGTGCCAGCAGACGGCCAGGACAGACCTACGAGCAGTACTTC

d_call: TRBD2
j_call: TRBJ2-5
v_call: TRBV11-1
clone_size: NA
cdr3_aa: CASSFKRLAGVRGETQYF
cdr3_nt: TGTGCCAGCAGCTTCAAAAGACTAGCGGGAGTTCGCGGAGAGACCCAGTACTTC

d_call: TRBD1
j_call: TRBJ2-3
v_call: TRBV7-2
clone_size: once
cdr3_aa: CASSLAWTGATDTQYF
cdr3_nt: TGTGCCAGCAGCTTAGCCTGGACAGGGGCCACAGATACGCAGTATTTT

d_call: NA
j_call: TRBJ1-1
v_call: TRBV28
clone_size: NA
cdr3_aa: CASSARRAWGTEAFF
cdr3_nt: TGTGCCAGCAGTGCCCGAAGGGCGTGGGGCACTGAAGCTTTCTTT

d_call: TRBD1
j_call: TRBJ2-1
v_call: TRBV5-4
clone_size: NA
cdr3_aa: CASSDRDRGAYNEQFF
cdr3_nt: TGTGCCAGCAGCGACAGGGACAGGGGGGCCTACAATGAGCAGTTCTTC

d_call: NA
j_call: TRBJ1-1
v_call: TRBV28
clone_size: NA
cdr3_aa: CASTLRTASEAFF
cdr3_nt: TGTGCCAGCACCCTGAGGACAGCCAGTGAAGCTTTCTTT

d_call: TRBD2
j_call: TRBJ2-1
v_call: TRBV9
clone_size: NA
cdr3_aa: CASSASILTGTSGSPDNEQFF
cdr3_nt: TGTGCCAGCAGCGCAAGCATCCTTACCGGGACTAGCGGGAGTCCTGACAATGAGCAGTTCTTC

d_call: NA
j_call: TRBJ1-5
v_call: TRBV19
clone_size: NA
cdr3_aa: CASSTRAFNQPQHF
cdr3_nt: TGTGCCAGTAGTACTAGGGCTTTTAATCAGCCCCAGCATTTT

d_call: TRBD1
j_call: TRBJ1-5
v_call: TRBV4-1
clone_size: once
cdr3_aa: CASSPGTGRQPQHF
cdr3_nt: TGCGCCAGCAGCCCCGGGACAGGGCGGCAGCCCCAGCATTTT

d_call: NA
j_call: TRBJ2-5
v_call: TRBV21-1
clone_size: once
cdr3_aa: CASSKAWGQGCETQYF
cdr3_nt: TGTGCCAGCAGCAAAGCGTGGGGACAGGGTTGCGAGACCCAGTACTTC

d_call: TRBD1
j_call: TRBJ2-7
v_call: TRBV7-9
clone_size: NA
cdr3_aa: CASSLTGTGSHFYEQYF
cdr3_nt: TGTGCCAGCAGCTTAACCGGGACAGGGAGTCATTTCTACGAGCAGTACTTC

d_call: NA
j_call: TRBJ2-1
v_call: TRBV27
clone_size: NA
cdr3_aa: CASTRSGPKGMNEQFF
cdr3_nt: TGTGCCAGCACCCGAAGCGGGCCTAAGGGGATGAATGAGCAGTTCTTC

d_call: NA
j_call: TRBJ1-4
v_call: TRBV5-4
clone_size: NA
cdr3_aa: CAFGREKLFF
cdr3_nt: TGTGCCTTCGGGAGGGAAAAACTGTTTTTT

d_call: NA
j_call: TRBJ2-2
v_call: TRBV10-3
clone_size: NA
cdr3_aa: CAISPSADTGELFF
cdr3_nt: TGTGCCATCAGCCCTTCCGCGGACACCGGGGAGCTGTTTTTT

d_call: NA
j_call: TRBJ1-1
v_call: TRBV30
clone_size: NA
cdr3_aa: CAWALDTEAFF
cdr3_nt: TGTGCCTGGGCCTTAGACACTGAAGCTTTCTTT

d_call: NA
j_call: TRBJ2-7
v_call: TRBV27
clone_size: once
cdr3_aa: CASSPNLGYEQYF
cdr3_nt: TGTGCCAGCAGTCCAAACCTTGGTTACGAGCAGTACTTC

d_call: NA
j_call: TRBJ2-5
v_call: TRBV4-1
clone_size: NA
cdr3_aa: CASSQDLGRETQYF
cdr3_nt: TGCGCCAGCAGCCAAGATCTTGGGCGGGAGACCCAGTACTTC

d_call: TRBD1
j_call: TRBJ2-7
v_call: TRBV9
clone_size: NA
cdr3_aa: CASSPSTTGGKDEQYF
cdr3_nt: TGTGCCAGCAGTCCCTCCACCACAGGGGGCAAAGACGAGCAGTACTTC

d_call: NA
j_call: TRBJ1-5
v_call: TRBV28
clone_size: NA
cdr3_aa: CASNPRTRGNQPQHF
cdr3_nt: TGTGCCAGCAACCCACGCACAAGGGGCAATCAGCCCCAGCATTTT